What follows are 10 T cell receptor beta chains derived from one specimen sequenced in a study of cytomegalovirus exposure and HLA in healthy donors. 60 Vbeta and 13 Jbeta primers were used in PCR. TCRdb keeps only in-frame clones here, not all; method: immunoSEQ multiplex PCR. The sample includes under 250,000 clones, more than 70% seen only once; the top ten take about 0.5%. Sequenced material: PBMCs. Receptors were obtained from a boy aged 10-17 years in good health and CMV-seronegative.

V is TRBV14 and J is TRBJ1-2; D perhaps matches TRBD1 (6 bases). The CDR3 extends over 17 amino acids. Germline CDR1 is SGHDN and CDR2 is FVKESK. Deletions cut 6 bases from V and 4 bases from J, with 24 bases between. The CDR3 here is CASSRRAGGGLGYGYTF. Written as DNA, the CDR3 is TGTGCCAGCAGTCGACGAGCAGGCGGGGGGCTAGGCTATGGCTACACCTTC.

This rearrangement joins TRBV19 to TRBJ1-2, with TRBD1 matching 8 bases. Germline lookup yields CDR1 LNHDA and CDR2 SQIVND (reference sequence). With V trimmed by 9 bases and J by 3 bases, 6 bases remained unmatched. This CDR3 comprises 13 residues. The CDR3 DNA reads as TGTGCCAGCACTTACAGGGGGGACTATGGCTACACCTTC. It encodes CASTYRGDYGYTF.

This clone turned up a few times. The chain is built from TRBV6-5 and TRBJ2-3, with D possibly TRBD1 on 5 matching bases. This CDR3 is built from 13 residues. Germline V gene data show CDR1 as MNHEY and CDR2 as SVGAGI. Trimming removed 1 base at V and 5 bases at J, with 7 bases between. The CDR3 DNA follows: TGTGCCAGCAGTTACTTAGGGGAAGATACGCAGTATTTT. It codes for CASSYLGEDTQYF.

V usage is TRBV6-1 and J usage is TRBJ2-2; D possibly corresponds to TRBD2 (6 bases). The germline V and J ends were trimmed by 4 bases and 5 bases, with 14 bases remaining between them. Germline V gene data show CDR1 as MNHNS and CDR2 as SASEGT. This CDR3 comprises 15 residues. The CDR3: CASSALHAGTGELFF. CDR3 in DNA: TGTGCCAGCAGTGCACTCCACGCGGGGACCGGGGAGCTGTTTTTT.

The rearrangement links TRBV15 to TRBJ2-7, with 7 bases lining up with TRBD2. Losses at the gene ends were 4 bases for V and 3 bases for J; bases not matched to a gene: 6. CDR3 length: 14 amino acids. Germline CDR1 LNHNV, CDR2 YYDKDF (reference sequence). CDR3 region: CATSTGREFYEQYF. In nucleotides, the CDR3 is TGTGCCACCAGCACCGGGCGGGAGTTCTACGAGCAGTACTTC.

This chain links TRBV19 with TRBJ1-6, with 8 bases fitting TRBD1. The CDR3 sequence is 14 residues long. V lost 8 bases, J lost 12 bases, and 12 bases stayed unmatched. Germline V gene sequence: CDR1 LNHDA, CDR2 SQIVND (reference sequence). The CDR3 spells CASGQGLKFVPLHF. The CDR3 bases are TGTGCCAGTGGACAGGGCCTTAAGTTTGTACCCCTCCACTTT.

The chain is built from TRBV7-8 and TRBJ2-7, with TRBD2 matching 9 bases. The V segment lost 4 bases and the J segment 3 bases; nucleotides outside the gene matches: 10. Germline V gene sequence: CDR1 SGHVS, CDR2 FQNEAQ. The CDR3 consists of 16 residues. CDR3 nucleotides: TGTGCCAGCAGCTCACGAAAAGCGGGAGGAAGCTACGAGCAGTACTTC. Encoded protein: CASSSRKAGGSYEQYF.

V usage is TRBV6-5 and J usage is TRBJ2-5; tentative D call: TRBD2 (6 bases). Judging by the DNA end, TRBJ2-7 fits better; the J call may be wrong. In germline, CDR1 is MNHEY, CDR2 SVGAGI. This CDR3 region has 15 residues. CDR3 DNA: TGTGCCAGCAGTTTCACGGCGGGAAGCTCCTACGAGCAGTACTTC. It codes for CASSFTAGSSYEQYF.

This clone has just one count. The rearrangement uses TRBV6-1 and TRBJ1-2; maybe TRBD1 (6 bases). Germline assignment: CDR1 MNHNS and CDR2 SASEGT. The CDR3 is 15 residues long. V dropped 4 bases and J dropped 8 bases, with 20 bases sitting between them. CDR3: CASSGGQTSRGGYTF. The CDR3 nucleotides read TGTGCCAGCAGTGGAGGACAGACTTCCCGAGGAGGCTACACCTTC.

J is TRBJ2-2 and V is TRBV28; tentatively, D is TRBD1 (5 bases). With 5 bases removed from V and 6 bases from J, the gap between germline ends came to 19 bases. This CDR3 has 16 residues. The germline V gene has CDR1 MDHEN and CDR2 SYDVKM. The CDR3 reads CASSPTQAGWAGELFF. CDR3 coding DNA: TGTGCCAGCAGTCCAACCCAGGCAGGGTGGGCCGGGGAGCTGTTTTTT.